The 3 T cell receptor beta chains below were found in one sample sequenced in a study of T cells after yellow fever vaccination. Using its own MiXCR run on the 5' RACE reads, TCRdb lists one record per CDR3 protein. Of about 260,000 distinct CDR3 sequences listed, about an eighth were seen once; the top ten hold 0.4% to 0.55%. Sequencing was performed on CD4+ T cells sorted from PBMCs, taken 45 days after the yellow fever booster vaccination. All receptors derive from a man aged 30 to 45 who received the YFV17D yellow fever vaccine.

This clonotype was counted between two and nine times. The germline gene is not matched at one end of the junction; a read error may be the cause. This rearrangement joins TRBV20-1 to TRBJ2-5; 8 bases line up with TRBD1. Germline V gene lookup returns CDR1 DFQATT and CDR2 SNEGSKA (reference sequence). This CDR3 contains 12 residues. The CDR3 nucleotides are TGCAGTGCTGGAGACAGGGGAGAGACCCAGTACTTC. Its protein is CSAGDRGETQYF.

This sequence joins TRBV7-2 and TRBJ2-7, with unresolved D. With 5 bases removed from V and 5 bases from J, the gap between germline ends came to 19 bases. The germline gives CDR1 SGHTA, CDR2 FQGNSA. This CDR3 spans 15 amino acids. The CDR3 nucleotides are TGTGCCAGCAGCACGAGAGCAGGTACTCTCCACGAGCAGTACTTC. Encoded protein: CASSTRAGTLHEQYF.

The chain uses TRBV5-1 and TRBJ2-7; the D gene is possibly TRBD2 (5 bases). Germline V gene sequence: CDR1 SGHRS, CDR2 YFSETQ. The length of the CDR3 is 16 residues. V lost 4 bases and J 4 bases, leaving 21 bases between the germline ends. The DNA of the CDR3 is TGCGCCAGCAGCCCCGCGCTCGGGCGGCGGGCGTACGAGCAGTACTTC. Translated: CASSPALGRRAYEQYF.